This record covers a single TCR beta chain. Its cognate antigen is unknown. Collection occurred without any documented infections or immune events in donors. This record comes from a study of identifying expanded T cells in peripheral blood. Study-level points and caveats: Across healthy donors, higher total template counts meant significantly greater approximately two-week count variance. Over about two and four weeks, about 15 and 19 clones changed, versus approximately 1.1 between replicates.

The protocol was immunoSEQ multiplex PCR, while the TCRdb copy is restricted to in-frame clones and leaves out a portion. The table lists 55,000 to 80,000 clones, about 85% of them singletons. V was pared by 4 bases and J by 6 bases, with 4 bases between. The CDR3 has 11 amino acids. Germline V gives CDR1 SGHVS, CDR2 FQNEAQ. The clonotype comes from a person aged 18-70 years in good health. The J gene is TRBJ2-1, the V gene TRBV7-8; D call uncertain. Sample: blood. CDR3 sequence (DNA): TGTGCCAGCAGCTCTTTCAATGAGCAGTTCTTC. Its protein is CASSSFNEQFF.